The T cell receptor (beta chain) described here comes from a study of blood T cell repertoires in COVID-19. Study-wide context: The analysed material was cDNA or gDNA that came from T cells, B-cell-depleted T cells, or PBMCs.

V lost 0 bases, J lost 7 bases, and 9 bases lay in between. The CDR3 loop spans 14 amino acids. Germline lookup yields CDR1 WSHSY and CDR2 SAAADI. Clones were read by immunoSEQ multiplex PCR, and TCRdb kept only the in-frame ones, dropping some. The sample holds over 250,000 clones, under 90% seen once. This receptor was identified in a man aged 45 to 65 with acute or convalescent COVID-19. This chain connects TRBV10-2 to TRBJ1-4; D gene uncertain. The specimen was peripheral blood. The DNA of the CDR3 is TGCGCCAGCAGTGAGTCTGGCACCACTGAAAAACTGTTTTTT. Its protein product is CASSESGTTEKLFF.